The T cell receptor (beta chain) described here comes from a study of blood T cell repertoires in COVID-19. About the study: Donors in the United States, Italy and Spain gave samples during acute or convalescent COVID-19.

Per the original data handling: Reference gene primer amplification in the assay estimated nucleated cell counts. TCRdb's table, derived via immunoSEQ multiplex PCR, lists solely in-frame clones and lacks some. That table gives V, J and clone size, and the DNA gave D and trimming. Among 70,000 to 85,000 clones, 86% were seen once, and the ten largest hold roughly 2%. Germline CDR1 reads SEHNR; CDR2 reads FQNEAQ (reference sequence). This CDR3 is built from 16 residues. The ends lost 2 bases at V and 2 bases at J; junction bases unmatched: 6. The sequence derives from an older woman with acute or convalescent COVID-19. Sample: peripheral blood. The V and J genes are TRBV7-9 and TRBJ2-3, with 8 bases matching TRBD2. The CDR3 protein is CASSLNTGGPTDTQYF. The CDR3 DNA sequence: TGTGCCAGCAGCTTAAATACGGGAGGGCCCACAGATACGCAGTATTTT.